This T cell receptor (beta chain) is drawn from a study of blood T cell repertoires in COVID-19. The assay was immunoSEQ multiplex PCR, and TCRdb's table has in-frame clones only and misses some. Among approximately 100,000 clones, about 89% were seen once, and the ten largest hold about 18%. Trimming removed 1 base at V and 3 bases at J, with 13 bases between. CDR3 length equals 16 residues. The germline V gene has CDR1 LGHNA and CDR2 YNFKEQ. The rearrangement joins TRBV4-2 to TRBJ1-3; D perhaps matches TRBD1 (6 bases). Sequenced: peripheral blood. This sequence originates from a human donor with acute or convalescent COVID-19. The donor label of this sample is uncertain. The CDR3 DNA sequence: TGTGCCAGCAGCCAAGCGTCAGGGGTTATTGGAAACACCATATATTTT. It specifies CASSQASGVIGNTIYF.